A selection of T cell receptor beta chains follows, all from one sample in a study of blood T cell repertoires in COVID-19. The data were produced by immunoSEQ multiplex PCR, yet TCRdb's version contains in-frame clones alone and is incomplete. The sample has 360,000 or so clones; 90% are singletons. Sequencing used peripheral blood. These receptors were collected from a young man with active or convalescent COVID-19. Both conserved end residues are part of each CDR3. The D gene is left open where the match is weak. Some rows mark clone size as missing; the rest say once, few, many or name a class of expanded clone.

.	TRBJ2-7	TRBV27	.	TGTGCCAGCAGTTTCTCGGACACCGCCGAGCAGTACTTC	CASSFSDTAEQYF
.	TRBJ2-3	TRBV6-5	.	TGTGCCAGCAGCCGCGGGGCAGGGAAGACAGATACGCAGTATTTT	CASSRGAGKTDTQYF
.	TRBJ1-5	TRBV10-3	TRBD1	TGTGCCATCAGTGCGATGTCCCGGGACAGTATAGTCGGGCAGCCCCAGCATTTT	CAISAMSRDSIVGQPQHF
.	TRBJ2-1	TRBV24-1	.	TGTGCCACCAGTGAGTACAACAGGGTTGAGCAGTTCTTC	CATSEYNRVEQFF
.	TRBJ1-3	TRBV14	.	TGTGCCAGCAGCCGTACCGCGGGACGGCTCTCTGGAAACACCATATATTTT	CASSRTAGRLSGNTIYF
.	TRBJ1-6	TRBV2	TRBD1	TGTGCCAGCAGCGAAGATTTAAGAGGGGGCGTCTTCTCTAGCTCCTATAATTCACCCCTCCACTTT	CASSEDLRGGVFSSSYNSPLHF
.	TRBJ1-1	TRBV5-1	.	TGCGCCAGCAGCTTGGCTACGAGGGCAACTGAAGCTTTCTTT	CASSLATRATEAFF
.	TRBJ1-2	TRBV19	.	TGTGCCAGTAGGGCCACAGGAGCCACTAACTATGGCTACACCTTC	CASRATGATNYGYTF
once	TRBJ2-2	TRBV2	TRBD1	TGTGCCAGCAGTGTAGAGGGGGCTGGGGAGCTGTTTTTT	CASSVEGAGELFF
.	TRBJ1-5	TRBV7-2	.	TGTGCCAGCAGCTTGAGGGCAAGTAGCAATCAGCCCCAGCATTTT	CASSLRASSNQPQHF
once	TRBJ1-3	TRBV6-1	.	TGTGCCAGCAGTTCCCACAGGGTTCGAAACACCATATATTTT	CASSSHRVRNTIYF
.	TRBJ2-3	TRBV19	TRBD2	TGTGCCAGTAGTATGGGACTAGCAAGTACAGATACGCAGTATTTT	CASSMGLASTDTQYF
once	TRBJ2-5	TRBV27	.	TGTGCCAGCCGACCCCAGGGGATCGAAGAGACCCAGTACTTC	CASRPQGIEETQYF
.	TRBJ1-1	TRBV29-1	TRBD1	TGCAGCGTTGGAGCCTACAGGGGGCCGAACACTGAAGCTTTCTTT	CSVGAYRGPNTEAFF
.	TRBJ2-1	TRBV6-5	.	TGTGCCAGCAGTTATGAGGGGGTATACAATGAGCAGTTCTTC	CASSYEGVYNEQFF
.	TRBJ2-3	TRBV18	.	TGTGCCAGCTCACCAGCCTTAACCCTACGGGATACGCAGTATTTT	CASSPALTLRDTQYF
few	TRBJ1-5	TRBV19	TRBD1	TGTGCCAGTAGTATGTCGGGACAGGGTTATCAGCCCCAGCATTTT	CASSMSGQGYQPQHF
.	TRBJ1-2	TRBV24-1	.	TGTGCCACCAGTGATAGGAGGGCAGGGGGCTACACCTTC	CATSDRRAGGYTF
few	TRBJ1-5	TRBV4-1	.	TGCGCCAGCAGCCAAGAGCGGGGAACTCAGCCCCAGCATTTT	CASSQERGTQPQHF
.	TRBJ2-1	TRBV1	.	TGCACCAGCAGACTCCTTGGTGATAGCTCCTACAATGAGCAGTTCTTC	CTSRLLGDSSYNEQFF
.	TRBJ2-7	TRBV6-5	TRBD1	TGTGCCAGCAGTAATGGACAGGGCTACGAGCAGTACTTC	CASSNGQGYEQYF
.	TRBJ1-4	TRBV6-2/TRBV6-3	.	TGTGCCAGCAGTTATCGAACAGATTACAATGAAAAACTGTTTTTT	CASSYRTDYNEKLFF
.	TRBJ1-1	TRBV7-9	.	TGTGCCAGCAGCTTATCCAGGCTGAACACTGAAGCTTTCTTT	CASSLSRLNTEAFF
.	TRBJ1-1	TRBV7-2	.	TGTGCCAGCAGAATCGGTGGACAGCCGAACACTGAAGCTTTCTTT	CASRIGGQPNTEAFF
.	TRBJ2-2	TRBV9	TRBD2	TGTGCCAGCAGCGTACGCCTTTCGCGGGAGATCGGGGAGCTGTTTTTT	CASSVRLSREIGELFF
.	TRBJ2-1	TRBV29-1	.	TGCAGCGGGAGGTCGGAGGGCCACTACAATGAGCAGTTCTTC	CSGRSEGHYNEQFF
.	TRBJ2-3	TRBV4-3	TRBD1	TGCGCCAGCAGCCAATTAGGGGGCCGGGATGACACAGATACGCAGTATTTT	CASSQLGGRDDTDTQYF
.	TRBJ2-2	TRBV5-1	TRBD2	TGCGCCAGCAGCGGCGGGGGAAACACCGGGGAGCTGTTTTTT	CASSGGGNTGELFF
.	TRBJ1-2	TRBV27	TRBD1	TGTGCCAGCAGTTTAACCGCTCAGGGGGCGCCCGGTTTCGGTGGCTACACCTTC	CASSLTAQGAPGFGGYTF
many	TRBJ2-5	TRBV6-6	TRBD2	TGTGCCAGCAGTTACGGGACTAGCGGGGCAGAGACCCAGTACTTC	CASSYGTSGAETQYF
.	TRBJ2-1	TRBV13	.	TGTGCCAGCAGCTTAGGACCTGGACAGTACCGGACTGAGCAGTTCTTC	CASSLGPGQYRTEQFF
.	TRBJ1-1	TRBV5-1	.	TGCGCCAGCAGCTTGGACCCGGGAAACACTGAAGCTTTCTTT	CASSLDPGNTEAFF
.	TRBJ2-7	TRBV6-5	TRBD1	TGTGCCAGCAGAAGACAGGGGTCCGACGAGCAGTACTTC	CASRRQGSDEQYF
.	TRBJ2-1	TRBV7-6	TRBD1	TGTGCCAGCAGTTTTATCACCCCCCGGACAGGGGGAAATGAGCAGTTCTTC	CASSFITPRTGGNEQFF
.	TRBJ1-1	TRBV12-3/TRBV12-4	.	TGTGCCAGCAGTTTATGGGGGAGGACTGAAGCTTTCTTT	CASSLWGRTEAFF
.	TRBJ2-2	TRBV28	.	TGTGCCAGCACCGGCGGAGGGGGCTTCACCGGGGAGCTGTTTTTT	CASTGGGGFTGELFF
.	TRBJ2-7	TRBV9	.	TGTGCCAGCAGCGCCACAGCCGACGGAAATTTCTACGAGCAGTACTTC	CASSATADGNFYEQYF
.	TRBJ1-6	TRBV28	.	TGTGCCAGCAGTTTGCCACCCGGAGGAGGAGGGGTGATGTCCTATAATTCACCCCTCCACTTT	CASSLPPGGGGVMSYNSPLHF
once	TRBJ1-2	TRBV6-5	TRBD1	TGTGCCAGCAGCTCGGACAGGGGGTATGGTGGCTACACCTTC	CASSSDRGYGGYTF
.	TRBJ2-1	TRBV4-3	TRBD2	TGCGCCAGCAGCCACCTTCTTGGTCCTAGCGGGGGGAGCAATGAGCAGTTCTTC	CASSHLLGPSGGSNEQFF
.	TRBJ2-7	TRBV12-5	.	TGTGCTAGTGGTTTGGTAAAGAGGCCAGGGCTTCCCTACGAGCAGTACTTC	CASGLVKRPGLPYEQYF
.	TRBJ2-1	TRBV3-1/TRBV3-2	TRBD1	TGTGCCAGCAGCCAAGAACCATGGACAGGGTTCGGCAATGAGCAGTTCTTC	CASSQEPWTGFGNEQFF
.	TRBJ1-1	TRBV5-4	TRBD1	TGTGCCAGCAGCCCTACCGGGACAGAGAACACTGAAGCTTTCTTT	CASSPTGTENTEAFF
.	TRBJ1-3	TRBV6-5	.	TGTGCCAGCCGGAGCACCAATTCTGGAAACACCATATATTTT	CASRSTNSGNTIYF
.	TRBJ2-2	TRBV7-7	TRBD2	TGTGCTAGCAGCTCTCAGGGACTAGCTTTTACCGGGGAGCTGTTTTTT	CASSSQGLAFTGELFF
.	TRBJ1-1	TRBV28	.	TGTGCCAGCGGGGCGGCGGGGCTCCCAATGAACACTGAAGCTTTCTTT	CASGAAGLPMNTEAFF
.	TRBJ1-5	TRBV3-1/TRBV3-2	TRBD1	TGTGCCAGCAGGCCCCGACCCAAGGGACAGGGGAATGCCAATCAGCCCCAGCATTTT	CASRPRPKGQGNANQPQHF
once	TRBJ2-1	TRBV4-3	TRBD1	TGCGCCAGCAGCCACTTAGGGGACAGACGCAATGAGCAGTTCTTC	CASSHLGDRRNEQFF
.	TRBJ2-3	TRBV9	.	TGTGCCAGCAGCGCGACAGCCACAGATACGCAGTATTTT	CASSATATDTQYF
.	TRBJ2-7	TRBV19	.	TGTGCCAGTAGTCGTCCCGGGAATTACTACGAGCAGTACTTC	CASSRPGNYYEQYF
.	TRBJ2-7	TRBV12-3/TRBV12-4	.	TGTGCCAGCAGTAGACCGGGACTCTACGAGCAGTACTTC	CASSRPGLYEQYF
many	TRBJ1-2	TRBV4-1	.	TGCGCCAGCAGCCTCAGCGCGGGGTACGGCTACACCTTC	CASSLSAGYGYTF
.	TRBJ1-6	TRBV19	.	TGTGCCAGTAGTCCTCGAGTCAGGGCCAATTCACCCCTCCACTTT	CASSPRVRANSPLHF
few	TRBJ1-6	TRBV5-1	TRBD1	TGCGCCAGCAGCTTGGGGGACAGGGTGAATTCACCCCTCCACTTT	CASSLGDRVNSPLHF
few	TRBJ1-2	TRBV19	TRBD1	TGTGCCAGTAGTATGGACAGGGCGGTTGGCTACACCTTC	CASSMDRAVGYTF
once	TRBJ1-6	TRBV11-2	.	TGTGCCAGCAGCTTCCGGGGACAAACGGAGAATTCACCCCTCCACTTT	CASSFRGQTENSPLHF
.	TRBJ1-3	TRBV4-1	TRBD1	TGCGCCAGCAGCCAGGGACAGGGGGCGCTTGGAAACACCATATATTTT	CASSQGQGALGNTIYF